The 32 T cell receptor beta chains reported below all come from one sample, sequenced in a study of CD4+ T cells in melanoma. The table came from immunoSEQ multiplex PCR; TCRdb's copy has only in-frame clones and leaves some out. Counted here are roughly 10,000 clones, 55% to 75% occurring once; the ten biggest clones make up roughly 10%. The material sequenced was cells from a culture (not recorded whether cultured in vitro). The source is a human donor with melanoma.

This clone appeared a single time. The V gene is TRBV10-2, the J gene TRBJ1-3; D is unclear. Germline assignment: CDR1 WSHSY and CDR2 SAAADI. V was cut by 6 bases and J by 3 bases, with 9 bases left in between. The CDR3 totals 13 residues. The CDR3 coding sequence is TGCGCCAGCAGCGCAACTCTTGGAAACACCATATATTTT. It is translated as CASSATLGNTIYF.

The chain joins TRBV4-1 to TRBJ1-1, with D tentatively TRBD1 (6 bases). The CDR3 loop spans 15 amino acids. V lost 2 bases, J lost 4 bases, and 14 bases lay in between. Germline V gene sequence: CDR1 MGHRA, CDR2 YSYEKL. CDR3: CASSQPTGRSTEAFF. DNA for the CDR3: TGCGCCAGCAGCCAACCGACAGGTCGATCCACTGAAGCTTTCTTT.

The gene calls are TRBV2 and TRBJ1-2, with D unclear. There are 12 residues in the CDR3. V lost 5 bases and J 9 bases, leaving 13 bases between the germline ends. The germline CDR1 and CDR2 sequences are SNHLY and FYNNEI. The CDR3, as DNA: TGTGCCAGCAGTTCCAATTCGCGGAGCTACACCTTC. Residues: CASSSNSRSYTF. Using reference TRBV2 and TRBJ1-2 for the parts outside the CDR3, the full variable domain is EPEVTQTPSHQVTQMGQEVILRCVPISNHLYFYWYRQILGQKVEFLVSFYNNEISEKSEIFDDQFSVERPDGSNFTLKIRSTKLEDSAMYFCASSSNSRSYTFGSGTRLTVV.

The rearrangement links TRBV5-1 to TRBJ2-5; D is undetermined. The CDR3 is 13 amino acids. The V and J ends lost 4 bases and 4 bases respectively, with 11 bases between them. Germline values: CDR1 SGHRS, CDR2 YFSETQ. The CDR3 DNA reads TGCGCCAGCAGCAGAGTCACGGGAGAGACCCAGTACTTC. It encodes CASSRVTGETQYF. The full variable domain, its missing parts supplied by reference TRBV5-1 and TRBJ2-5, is KAGVTQTPRYLIKTRGQQVTLSCSPISGHRSVSWYQQTPGQGLQFLFEYFSETQRNKGNFPGRFSGRQFSNSRSEMNVSTLELGDSALYLCASSRVTGETQYFGPGTRLLVL.

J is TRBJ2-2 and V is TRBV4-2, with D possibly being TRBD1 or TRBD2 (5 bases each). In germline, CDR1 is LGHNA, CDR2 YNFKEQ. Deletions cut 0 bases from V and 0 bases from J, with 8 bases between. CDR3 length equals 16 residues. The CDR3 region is CASSQDLGANTGELFF. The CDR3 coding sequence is TGTGCCAGCAGCCAAGATCTGGGGGCGAACACCGGGGAGCTGTTTTTT.

The CDR3 DNA reads as TGTGCCAGCAGCCAAGTGGGCGGGGTCGCCTACGAGCAGTACTTC. Translating gives CASSQVGGVAYEQYF. The V call is TRBV4-2, the J call TRBJ2-7, with D tentatively TRBD2 (6 bases). The CDR3 spans 15 residues. V was clipped by 1 base and J by 2 bases, with 12 bases between them. CDR1 LGHNA and CDR2 YNFKEQ come from the germline V gene.

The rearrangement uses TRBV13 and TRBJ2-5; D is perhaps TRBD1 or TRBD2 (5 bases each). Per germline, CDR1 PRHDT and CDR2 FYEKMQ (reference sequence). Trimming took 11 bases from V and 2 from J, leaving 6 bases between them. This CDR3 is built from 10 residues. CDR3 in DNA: TGTGCCGGGGGACAAGAGACCCAGTACTTC. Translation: CAGGQETQYF. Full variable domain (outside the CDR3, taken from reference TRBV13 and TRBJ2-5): AAGVIQSPRHLIKEKRETATLKCYPIPRHDTVYWYQQGPGQDPQFLISFYEKMQSDKGSIPDRFSAQQFSDYHSELNMSSLELGDSALYFCAGGQETQYFGPGTRLLVL.

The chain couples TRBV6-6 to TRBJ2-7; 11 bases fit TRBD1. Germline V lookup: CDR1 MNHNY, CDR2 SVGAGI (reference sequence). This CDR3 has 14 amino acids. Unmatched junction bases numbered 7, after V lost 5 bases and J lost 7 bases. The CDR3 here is CASSGGTGGLEQYF. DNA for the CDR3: TGTGCCAGCAGTGGGGGGACAGGGGGGTTGGAGCAGTACTTC.

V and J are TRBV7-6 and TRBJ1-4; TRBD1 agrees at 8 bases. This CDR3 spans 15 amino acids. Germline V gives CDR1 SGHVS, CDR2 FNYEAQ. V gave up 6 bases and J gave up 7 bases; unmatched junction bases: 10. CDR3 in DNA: TGTGCCAGCAGTCGGGACAGGAGAAAAGGTGAAAAACTGTTTTTT. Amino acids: CASSRDRRKGEKLFF.

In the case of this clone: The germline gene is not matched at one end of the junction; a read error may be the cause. In nucleotides, the CDR3 is TGTGCCAGCAGATTAGCGGGGGGGCCCACAGATACGCAGTATTTT. This gives the protein CASRLAGGPTDTQYF. The J gene is TRBJ2-3, the V gene TRBV7-2, with 11 bases identical to TRBD2. The V gene's germline CDR1 is SGHTA and CDR2 FQGNSA. This CDR3 contains 15 residues.

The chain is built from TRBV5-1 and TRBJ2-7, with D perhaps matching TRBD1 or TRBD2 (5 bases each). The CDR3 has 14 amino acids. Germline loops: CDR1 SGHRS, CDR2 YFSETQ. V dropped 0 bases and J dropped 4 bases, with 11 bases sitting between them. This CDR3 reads CASSLGGTGYEQYF. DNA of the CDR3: TGCGCCAGCAGCTTGGGTGGGACCGGGTACGAGCAGTACTTC.

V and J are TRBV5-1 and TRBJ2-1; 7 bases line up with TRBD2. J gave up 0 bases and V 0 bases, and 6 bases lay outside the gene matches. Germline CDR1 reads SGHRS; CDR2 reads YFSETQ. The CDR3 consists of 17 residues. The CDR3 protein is CASSLGGRGSSYNEQFF. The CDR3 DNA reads TGCGCCAGCAGCTTGGGAGGGCGGGGGAGCTCCTACAATGAGCAGTTCTTC. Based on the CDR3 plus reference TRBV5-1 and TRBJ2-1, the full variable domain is KAGVTQTPRYLIKTRGQQVTLSCSPISGHRSVSWYQQTPGQGLQFLFEYFSETQRNKGNFPGRFSGRQFSNSRSEMNVSTLELGDSALYLCASSLGGRGSSYNEQFFGPGTRLTVL.

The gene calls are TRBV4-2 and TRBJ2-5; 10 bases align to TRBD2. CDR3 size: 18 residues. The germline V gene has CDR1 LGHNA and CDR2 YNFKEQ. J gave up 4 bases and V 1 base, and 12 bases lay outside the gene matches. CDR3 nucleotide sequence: TGTGCCAGCAGCCAAGCCGGGCTAGCGGGGGTAGCGGGAGAGACCCAGTACTTC. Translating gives CASSQAGLAGVAGETQYF.

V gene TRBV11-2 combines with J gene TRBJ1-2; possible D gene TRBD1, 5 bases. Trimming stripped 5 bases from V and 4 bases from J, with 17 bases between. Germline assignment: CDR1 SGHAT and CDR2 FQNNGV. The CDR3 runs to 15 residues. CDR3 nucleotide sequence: TGTGCCAGCAGCCCACTTACAGGAGGTACCTATGGCTACACCTTC. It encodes CASSPLTGGTYGYTF.

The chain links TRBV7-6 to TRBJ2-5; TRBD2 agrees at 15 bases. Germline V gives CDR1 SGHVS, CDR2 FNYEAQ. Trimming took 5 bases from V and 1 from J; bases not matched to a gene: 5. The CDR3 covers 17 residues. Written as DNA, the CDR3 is TGTGCCAGCAGCCCGGGACTAGCGGGGGGACCCCAAGAGACCCAGTACTTC. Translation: CASSPGLAGGPQETQYF.

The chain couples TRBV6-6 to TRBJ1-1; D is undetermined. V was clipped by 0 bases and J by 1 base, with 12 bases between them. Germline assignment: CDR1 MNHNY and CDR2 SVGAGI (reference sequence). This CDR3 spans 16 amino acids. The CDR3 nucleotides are TGTGCCAGCAGTTACTCGCCACGGGGAGGGAACACTGAAGCTTTCTTT. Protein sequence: CASSYSPRGGNTEAFF.

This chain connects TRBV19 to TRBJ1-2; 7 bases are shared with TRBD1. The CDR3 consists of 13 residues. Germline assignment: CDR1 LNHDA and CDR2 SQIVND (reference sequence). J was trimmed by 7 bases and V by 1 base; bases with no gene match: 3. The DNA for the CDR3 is TGTGCCAGTAGTATAGCAAGGACAGGTGGCTACACCTTC. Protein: CASSIARTGGYTF.

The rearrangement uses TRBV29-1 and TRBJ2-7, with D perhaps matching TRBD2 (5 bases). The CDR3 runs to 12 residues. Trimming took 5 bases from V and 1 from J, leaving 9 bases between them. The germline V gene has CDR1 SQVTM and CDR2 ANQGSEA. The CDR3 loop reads CSVRTGSYEQYF. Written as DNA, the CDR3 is TGCAGCGTTCGGACGGGGTCCTACGAGCAGTACTTC.

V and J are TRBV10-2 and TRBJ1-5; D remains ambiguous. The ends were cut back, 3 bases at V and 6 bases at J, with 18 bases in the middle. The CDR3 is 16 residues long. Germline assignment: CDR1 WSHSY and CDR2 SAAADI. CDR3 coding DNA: TGCGCCAGCAGTGAACAGTATAGCGGCTCGGGTCAGCCCCAGCATTTT. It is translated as CASSEQYSGSGQPQHF.

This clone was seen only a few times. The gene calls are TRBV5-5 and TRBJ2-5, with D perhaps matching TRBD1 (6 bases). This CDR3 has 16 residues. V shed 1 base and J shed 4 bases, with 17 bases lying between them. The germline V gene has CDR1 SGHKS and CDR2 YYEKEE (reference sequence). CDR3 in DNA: TGTGCCAGCAGCTTGCAGGGGACGGCCCCGCGAGAGACCCAGTACTTC. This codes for CASSLQGTAPRETQYF. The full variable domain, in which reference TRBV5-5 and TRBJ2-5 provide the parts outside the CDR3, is DAGVTQSPTHLIKTRGQQVTLRCSPISGHKSVSWYQQVLGQGPQFIFQYYEKEERGRGNFPDRFSARQFPNYSSELNVNALLLGDSALYLCASSLQGTAPRETQYFGPGTRLLVL.

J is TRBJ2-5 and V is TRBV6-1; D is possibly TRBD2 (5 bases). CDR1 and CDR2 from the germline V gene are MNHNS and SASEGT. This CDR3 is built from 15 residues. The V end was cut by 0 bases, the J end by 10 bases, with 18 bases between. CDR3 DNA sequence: TGTGCCAGCAGTGAAGCACTTTCCCCAGCAGAGGGCCAGTACTTC. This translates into CASSEALSPAEGQYF.

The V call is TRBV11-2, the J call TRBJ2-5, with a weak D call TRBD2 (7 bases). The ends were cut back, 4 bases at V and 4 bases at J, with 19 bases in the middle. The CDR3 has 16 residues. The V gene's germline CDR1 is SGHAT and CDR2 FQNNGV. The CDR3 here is CASSSTVSGGGETQYF. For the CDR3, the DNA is TGTGCCAGCAGCTCCACCGTATCGGGGGGCGGAGAGACCCAGTACTTC. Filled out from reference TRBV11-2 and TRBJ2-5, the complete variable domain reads EAGVAQSPRYKIIEKRQSVAFWCNPISGHATLYWYQQILGQGPKLLIQFQNNGVVDDSQLPKDRFSAERLKGVDSTLKIQPAKLEDSAVYLCASSSTVSGGGETQYFGPGTRLLVL.

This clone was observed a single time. The DNA of the CDR3 is TGTGCCAGCAGCTTACAGGGGGGAGCTAACTATGGCTACACCTTC. Amino acid sequence: CASSLQGGANYGYTF. The chain recombines TRBV5-4 with TRBJ1-2; 8 nucleotides agree with TRBD1. Looked up from germline, CDR1 is SGHNT and CDR2 is YYREEE (reference sequence). The CDR3 consists of 15 residues. Trimming cost V 2 bases and J 0 bases; bases outside gene matches: 3.

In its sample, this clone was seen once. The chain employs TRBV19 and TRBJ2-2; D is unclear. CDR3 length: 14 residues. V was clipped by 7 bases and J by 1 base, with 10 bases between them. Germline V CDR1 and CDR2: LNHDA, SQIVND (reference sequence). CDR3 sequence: CASTMWGNTGELFF. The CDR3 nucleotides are TGTGCCAGTACCATGTGGGGGAACACCGGGGAGCTGTTTTTT.

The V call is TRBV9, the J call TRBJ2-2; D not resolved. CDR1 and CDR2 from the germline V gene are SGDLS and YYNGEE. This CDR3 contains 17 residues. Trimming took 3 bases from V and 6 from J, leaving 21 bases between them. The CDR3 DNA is TGTGCCAGCAGCGGAAGCCATAGCCCCCGGTGGGCCGGGGAGCTGTTTTTT. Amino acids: CASSGSHSPRWAGELFF.

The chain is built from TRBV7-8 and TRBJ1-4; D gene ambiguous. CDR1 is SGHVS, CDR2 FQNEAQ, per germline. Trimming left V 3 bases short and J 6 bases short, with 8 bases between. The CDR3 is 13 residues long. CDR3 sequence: CASSFGRDEKLFF. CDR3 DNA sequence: TGTGCCAGCAGCTTCGGAAGGGATGAAAAACTGTTTTTT.

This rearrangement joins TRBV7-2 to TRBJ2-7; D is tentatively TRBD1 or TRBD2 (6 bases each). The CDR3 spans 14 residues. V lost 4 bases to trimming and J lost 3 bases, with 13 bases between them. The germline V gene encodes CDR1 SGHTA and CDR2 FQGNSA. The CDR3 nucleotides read TGTGCCAGCAGCTGGAGGGGGGTAGGCTACGAGCAGTACTTC. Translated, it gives CASSWRGVGYEQYF.

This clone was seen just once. CDR3 residues: CASSLRGAYTEAFF. The CDR3 DNA sequence: TGTGCCAGCAGCTTACGGGGGGCGTATACTGAAGCTTTCTTT. The chain carries TRBV11-2 and TRBJ1-1; a possible D gene is TRBD1 (6 bases). Germline CDR1 SGHAT, CDR2 FQNNGV. Trimming removed 2 bases at V and 5 bases at J, with 12 bases between. This CDR3 comprises 14 residues.

CDR3 nucleotide sequence: TGTGCCAGCAGCTCGGTAGGGGCTGGCACAGATACGCAGTATTTT. It specifies CASSSVGAGTDTQYF. The chain is built from TRBV5-5 and TRBJ2-3; D might be TRBD1 (5 bases). V was clipped by 3 bases and J by 1 base, with 12 bases between them. The CDR3 is 15 residues long. CDR1 is SGHKS, CDR2 YYEKEE, per germline (reference sequence).

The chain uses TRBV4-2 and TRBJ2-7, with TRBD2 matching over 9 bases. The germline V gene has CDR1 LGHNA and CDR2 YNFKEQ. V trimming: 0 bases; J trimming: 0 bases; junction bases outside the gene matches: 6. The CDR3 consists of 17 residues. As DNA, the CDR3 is TGTGCCAGCAGCCAAGAGAAGCGGGGGGCTTTCTCCTACGAGCAGTACTTC. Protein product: CASSQEKRGAFSYEQYF.

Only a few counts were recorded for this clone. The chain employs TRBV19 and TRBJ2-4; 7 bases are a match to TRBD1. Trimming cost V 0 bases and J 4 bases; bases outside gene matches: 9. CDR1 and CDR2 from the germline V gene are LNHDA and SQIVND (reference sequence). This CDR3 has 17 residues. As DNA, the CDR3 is TGTGCCAGTAGTATAGATCGTACAGGGGTGAAGAAAAACATTCAGTACTTC. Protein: CASSIDRTGVKKNIQYF.

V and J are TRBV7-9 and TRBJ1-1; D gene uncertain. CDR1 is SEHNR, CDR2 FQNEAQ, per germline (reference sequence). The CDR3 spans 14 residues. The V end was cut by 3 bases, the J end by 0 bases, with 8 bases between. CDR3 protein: CASSFEQLNTEAFF. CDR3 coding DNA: TGTGCCAGCAGCTTTGAACAGTTGAACACTGAAGCTTTCTTT.